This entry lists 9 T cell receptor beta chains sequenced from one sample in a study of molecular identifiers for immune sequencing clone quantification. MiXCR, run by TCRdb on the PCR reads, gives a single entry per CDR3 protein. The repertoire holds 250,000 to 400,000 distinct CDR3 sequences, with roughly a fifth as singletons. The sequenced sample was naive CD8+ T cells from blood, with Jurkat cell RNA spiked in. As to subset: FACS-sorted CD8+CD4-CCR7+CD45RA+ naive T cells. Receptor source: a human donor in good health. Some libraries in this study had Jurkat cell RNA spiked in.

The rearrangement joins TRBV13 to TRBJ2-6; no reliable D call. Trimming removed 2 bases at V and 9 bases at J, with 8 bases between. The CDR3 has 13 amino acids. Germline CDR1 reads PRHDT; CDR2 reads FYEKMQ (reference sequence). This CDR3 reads CASSLTAFNVLTF. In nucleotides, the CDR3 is TGTGCCAGCAGCTTAACGGCCTTCAACGTCCTGACTTTC.

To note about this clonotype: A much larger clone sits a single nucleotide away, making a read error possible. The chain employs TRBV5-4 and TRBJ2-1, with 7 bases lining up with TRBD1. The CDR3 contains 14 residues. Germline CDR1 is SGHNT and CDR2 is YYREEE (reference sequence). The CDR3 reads CTSSLGDSYNEQFF. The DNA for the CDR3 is TGTACCAGCAGCTTGGGGGACAGCTACAATGAGCAGTTCTTC.

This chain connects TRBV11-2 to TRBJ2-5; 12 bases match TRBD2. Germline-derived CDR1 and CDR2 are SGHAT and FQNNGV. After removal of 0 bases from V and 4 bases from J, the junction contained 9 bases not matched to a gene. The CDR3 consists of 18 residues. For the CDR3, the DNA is TGTGCCAGCAGCTTAGATCACCCTAGCGGGAGGGCTAGAGAGACCCAGTACTTC. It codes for CASSLDHPSGRARETQYF.

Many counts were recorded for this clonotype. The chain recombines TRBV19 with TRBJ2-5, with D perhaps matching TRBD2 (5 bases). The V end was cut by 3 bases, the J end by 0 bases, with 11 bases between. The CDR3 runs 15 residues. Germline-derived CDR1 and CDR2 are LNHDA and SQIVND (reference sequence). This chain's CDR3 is CASSIAGIDQETQYF. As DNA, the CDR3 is TGTGCCAGTAGTATTGCCGGGATTGACCAAGAGACCCAGTACTTC.

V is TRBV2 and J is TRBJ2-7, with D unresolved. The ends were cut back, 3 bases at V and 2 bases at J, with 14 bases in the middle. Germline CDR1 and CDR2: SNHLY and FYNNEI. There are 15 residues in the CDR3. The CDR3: CASSDRPATTYEQYF. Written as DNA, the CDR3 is TGTGCCAGCAGTGATCGGCCTGCCACCACCTACGAGCAGTACTTC.

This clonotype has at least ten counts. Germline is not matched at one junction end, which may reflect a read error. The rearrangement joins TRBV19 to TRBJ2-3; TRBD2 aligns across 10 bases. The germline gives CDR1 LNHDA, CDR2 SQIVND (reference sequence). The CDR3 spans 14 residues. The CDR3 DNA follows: TGTGCCAGTAGCATAGGACTAGCGGCCAGGCGGCAGTATTTT. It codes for CASSIGLAARRQYF.

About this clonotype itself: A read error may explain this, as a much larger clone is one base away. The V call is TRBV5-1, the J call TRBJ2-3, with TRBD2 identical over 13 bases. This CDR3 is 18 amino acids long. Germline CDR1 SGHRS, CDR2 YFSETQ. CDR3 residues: CASSPGLAGTTPTGTQYF. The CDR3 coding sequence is TGCGCCAGCAGCCCGGGACTAGCGGGAACAACGCCGACAGGTACGCAGTATTTT.

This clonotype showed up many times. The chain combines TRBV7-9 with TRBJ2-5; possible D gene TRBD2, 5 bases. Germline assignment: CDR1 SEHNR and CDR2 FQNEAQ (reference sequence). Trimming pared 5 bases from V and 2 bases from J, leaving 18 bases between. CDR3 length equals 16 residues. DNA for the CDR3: TGTGCCAGCAGCCCGCCAACCCCCGGGGTTCAAGAGACCCAGTACTTC. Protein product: CASSPPTPGVQETQYF.

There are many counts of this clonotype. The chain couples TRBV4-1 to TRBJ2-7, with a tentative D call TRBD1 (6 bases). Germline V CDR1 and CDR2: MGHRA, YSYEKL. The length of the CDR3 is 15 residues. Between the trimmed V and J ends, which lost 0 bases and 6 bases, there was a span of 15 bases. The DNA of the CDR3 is TGCGCCAGCAGCCAAGATGATTTAGGGGGTGGCGAGCAGTACTTC. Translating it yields CASSQDDLGGGEQYF.